A selection of T cell receptor beta chains follows, all from one sample in a study of T cell repertoires in cytomegalovirus infection. Their recognized antigens are unknown. TCRdb processed the reads anew with MiXCR; each CDR3 protein has one entry. The sample holds 35,000 to 55,000 distinct CDR3 sequences, under 20% seen once. The sequences come from CD8+ T cells from cultured PBMCs, collected from culture after CMV antigen stimulation. Source of these receptors: a human donor in good health (CMV status not recorded). Some clones in this sample may be carry-over from other donors' samples. The CDR3 runs from the conserved cysteine through the conserved F or W. A D gene is named only where the DNA matches it firmly. Clone size, where shown, is once, few, many, or a class for clones that have expanded.

V gene	J gene	clone size	D gene	CDR3 DNA	CDR3 protein
TRBV27	TRBJ1-5	many	.	TGTGCCAGCACATGGGGGCCAGGTCAGCCCCAGCATTTT	CASTWGPGQPQHF
TRBV28	TRBJ1-3	few	.	TGTGCCAGCAGTTTCGAGGAACTAGGAAACACCATATATTTT	CASSFEELGNTIYF
TRBV5-4	TRBJ1-1	.	.	TGTGCCAGCAGCTCGGAGCCACTCAGGGAAAACACTGAAGCTTTCTTT	CASSSEPLRENTEAFF
TRBV2	TRBJ2-3	.	TRBD1	TGTGCCAGCACCCCTACAGGGGCTAGCACAGATACGCAGTATTTT	CASTPTGASTDTQYF
TRBV7-9	TRBJ2-6	many	.	TGTGCCAGCAGCGCCTCGGAGGCTGGGGCCAACGTCCTGACTTTC	CASSASEAGANVLTF
TRBV7-9	TRBJ2-1	many	TRBD2	TGTGCCAGCAGCGCTAGCGGGCCAACTTACAATGAGCAGTTCTTC	CASSASGPTYNEQFF
TRBV4-3	TRBJ1-5	many	.	TGCGCCAGCAGCCAAGACAGTCGTACGAGAAATCAGCCCCAGCATTTT	CASSQDSRTRNQPQHF
TRBV12-3/TRBV12-4	TRBJ1-5	many	.	TGTGCCAGCAGTTTCAGAGGCGCCGGGAATCAGCCCCAGCATTTT	CASSFRGAGNQPQHF
TRBV5-1	TRBJ1-2	.	.	TGCGCCAGCAGCTTGGCCCCAGGGGAGGATGGCTACACCTTC	CASSLAPGEDGYTF
TRBV7-6	TRBJ1-1	few	.	TGTGCCACCCTTACCCCGAACACTGAAGCTTTCTTT	CATLTPNTEAFF
TRBV30	TRBJ2-7	once	TRBD1	TGTGCCTGGAGTGTTGGGGACAGGGTTTCGTACAAGCAGTACTTC	CAWSVGDRVSYKQYF
TRBV25-1	TRBJ2-7	.	.	TGTGCCAACAGTGTCCGACACGGAGTGACCTACGAGCAGTACTTC	CANSVRHGVTYEQYF
TRBV7-2	TRBJ2-7	many	.	TGTGCCAGCAGCTTAATCACAGGTTCCGAGCAGTACTTC	CASSLITGSEQYF
TRBV4-1	TRBJ2-4	.	TRBD1	TGCGCCAGCAGCCAAGATCCTACAGGGGGCGAAACCAAAAACATTCAGTACTTC	CASSQDPTGGETKNIQYF
TRBV25-1	TRBJ2-3	few	.	TGTGCCAGCAGTGAAGGAGTATGGGCGGTATCAGATACGCAGTATTTT	CASSEGVWAVSDTQYF
TRBV7-9	TRBJ2-3	few	TRBD1	TGTGCCAGCAGCGGCCCGGGACAGTTTCTATCTAGCACAGATACGCAGTATTTT	CASSGPGQFLSSTDTQYF
TRBV27	TRBJ1-4	few	.	TGTGCCAGCAGTCCCCCCGGTGGTGAAAAACTGTTTTTT	CASSPPGGEKLFF
TRBV10-1	TRBJ1-5	few	TRBD1	TGCGCCAGCAAAGTACCGGGACAGAGGACTACCTCCCTCAATCAGCCCCAGCATTTT	CASKVPGQRTTSLNQPQHF